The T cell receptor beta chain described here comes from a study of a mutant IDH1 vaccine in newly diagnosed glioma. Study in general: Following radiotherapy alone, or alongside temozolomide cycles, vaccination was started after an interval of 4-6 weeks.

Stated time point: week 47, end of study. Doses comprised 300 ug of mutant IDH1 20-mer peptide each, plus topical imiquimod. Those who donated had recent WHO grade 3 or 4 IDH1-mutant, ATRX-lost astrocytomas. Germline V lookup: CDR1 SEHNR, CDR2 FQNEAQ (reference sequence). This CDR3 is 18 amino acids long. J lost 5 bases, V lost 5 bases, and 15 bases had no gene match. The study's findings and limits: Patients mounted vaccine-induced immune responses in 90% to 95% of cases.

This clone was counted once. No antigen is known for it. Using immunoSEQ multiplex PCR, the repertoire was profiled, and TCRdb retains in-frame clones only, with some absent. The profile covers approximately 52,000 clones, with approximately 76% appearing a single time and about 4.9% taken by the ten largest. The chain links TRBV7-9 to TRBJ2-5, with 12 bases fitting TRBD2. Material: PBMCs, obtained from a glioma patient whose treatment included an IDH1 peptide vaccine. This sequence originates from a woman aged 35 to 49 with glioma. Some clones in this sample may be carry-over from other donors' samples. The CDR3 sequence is CASSNLPRLAGAPETQYF. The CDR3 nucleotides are TGTGCCAGCAGCAATCTCCCCCGACTAGCGGGGGCCCCGGAGACCCAGTACTTC. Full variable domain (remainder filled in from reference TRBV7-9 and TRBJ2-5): DTGVSQNPRHKITKRGQNVTFRCDPISEHNRLYWYRQTLGQGPEFLTYFQNEAQLEKSRLLSDRFSAERPKGSFSTLEIQRTEQGDSAMYLCASSNLPRLAGAPETQYFGPGTRLLVL.